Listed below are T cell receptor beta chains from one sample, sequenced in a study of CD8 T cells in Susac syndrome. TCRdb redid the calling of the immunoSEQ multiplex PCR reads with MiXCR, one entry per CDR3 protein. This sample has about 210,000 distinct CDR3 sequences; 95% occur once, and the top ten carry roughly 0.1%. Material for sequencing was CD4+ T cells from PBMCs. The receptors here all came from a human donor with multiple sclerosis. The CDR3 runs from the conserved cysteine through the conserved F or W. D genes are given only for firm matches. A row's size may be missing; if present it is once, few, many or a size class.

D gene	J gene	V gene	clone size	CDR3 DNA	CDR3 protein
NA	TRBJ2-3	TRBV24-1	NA	TGTGCCACCAGTGATAGTAGGGAAACAGATACGCAGTATTTT	CATSDSRETDTQYF
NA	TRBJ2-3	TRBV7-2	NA	TGTGCCAGTGATCAGGGTTCTACGCAGTATTTT	CASDQGSTQYF
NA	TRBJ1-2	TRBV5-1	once	TGCGCCAGCAGCCTGGACAGCAGCTGGGGCTACACCTTC	CASSLDSSWGYTF
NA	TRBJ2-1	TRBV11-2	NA	TGTGCCAGCAGCTTACTGCCCTACAATGAGCAGTTCTTC	CASSLLPYNEQFF
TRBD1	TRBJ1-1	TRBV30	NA	TGTGCCTGGAGTGTAGGGGGCCCTACTGAAGCTTTCTTT	CAWSVGGPTEAFF
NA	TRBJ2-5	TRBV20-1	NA	TGCAGTGCTAGAGATCCCTACCAAGAGACCCAGTACTTC	CSARDPYQETQYF
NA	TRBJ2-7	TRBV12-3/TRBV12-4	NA	TGTGCCAGCAGTTTAATTGCGGCCACACCCGGCGAGCAGTACTTC	CASSLIAATPGEQYF
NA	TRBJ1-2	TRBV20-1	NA	TGCAGTGCTAGAGAAGGCCTAGGCTATGGCTACACCTTC	CSAREGLGYGYTF
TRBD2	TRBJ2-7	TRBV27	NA	TGTGCCAGCAGGGGTTATAGCGGGATTTCCTACGAGCAGTACTTC	CASRGYSGISYEQYF
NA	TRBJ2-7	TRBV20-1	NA	TGCAGTGCTGTCCGGGACGGCATAAGAGAGCAGTACTTC	CSAVRDGIREQYF
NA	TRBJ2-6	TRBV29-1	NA	TGCAGCGTTGAAGACGGGCAGTCTGGGGCCAACGTCCTGACTTTC	CSVEDGQSGANVLTF
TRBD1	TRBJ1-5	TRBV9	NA	TGTGCCAGCAGCGCGACAGGGGATAGACAGCCCCAGCATTTT	CASSATGDRQPQHF
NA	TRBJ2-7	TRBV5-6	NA	TGTGCCAGCAGCTTGTCGTACCAGGCCTTCTACGAGCAGTACTTC	CASSLSYQAFYEQYF
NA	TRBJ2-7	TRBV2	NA	TGTGCCAGCAGTGATGAACTCTCCTACGAGCAGTACTTC	CASSDELSYEQYF
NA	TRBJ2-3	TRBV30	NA	TGTGCCTGGAGACAGAGCACAGATACGCAGTATTTT	CAWRQSTDTQYF
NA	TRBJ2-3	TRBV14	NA	TGTGCCAGCAGCCAAGATACAGTCACGCAGTATTTT	CASSQDTVTQYF
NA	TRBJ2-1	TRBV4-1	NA	TGCGCCAGCGCGGGCAGGGCCGGCTCCTACAATGAGCAGTTCTTC	CASAGRAGSYNEQFF
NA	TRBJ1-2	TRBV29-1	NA	TGCAGCGTTGTAGCTGGGTTGGATGGCTACACCTTC	CSVVAGLDGYTF
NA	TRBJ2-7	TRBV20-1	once	TGCAGTGCTAGAGAAGGGACCCGAACCTACGAGCAGTACTTC	CSAREGTRTYEQYF
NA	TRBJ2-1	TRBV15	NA	TGTGCCACCAGCAGATTAGGCGGGGCGGGGAATGAGCAGTTCTTC	CATSRLGGAGNEQFF
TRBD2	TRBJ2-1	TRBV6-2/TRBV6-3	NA	TGTGCCAGCAGGGGGGGGAGTTTGGAGCAGTTCTTC	CASRGGSLEQFF
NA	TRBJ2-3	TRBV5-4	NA	TGTGCCAGCAGCCTGGCGAATACGCAGTATTTT	CASSLANTQYF
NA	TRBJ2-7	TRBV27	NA	TGTGCCAGCAGATCAGCGCCCAGGGTAGCACCCTCCGAGCAGTACTTC	CASRSAPRVAPSEQYF
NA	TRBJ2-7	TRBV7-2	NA	TGTGCCAGCAGCTGGGGGGGCGGCTACGAGCAGTACTTC	CASSWGGGYEQYF
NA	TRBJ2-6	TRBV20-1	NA	TGCAGTGCTAGAATGGAAACCGGGGCCAACGTCCTGACTTTC	CSARMETGANVLTF
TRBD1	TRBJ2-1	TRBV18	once	TGTGCCAGCTCACCAACGGCAGGGGGCGACAATGAGCAGTTCTTC	CASSPTAGGDNEQFF
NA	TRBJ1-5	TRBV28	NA	TGTGCCAGCAGTTTTTTATCCCTATCACGGAATTTTCGGAATCAGCCCCAGCATTTT	CASSFLSLSRNFRNQPQHF
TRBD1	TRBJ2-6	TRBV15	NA	TGTGCCACCAGCAGAGTAAAGGGACAGTCTGGGGCCAACGTCCTGACTTTC	CATSRVKGQSGANVLTF
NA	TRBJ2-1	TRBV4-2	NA	TGTGCCAGCAGCCAAGAAAGTCGGTCGCTCAAGCAGTTCTTC	CASSQESRSLKQFF
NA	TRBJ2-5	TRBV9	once	TGTGCCAGCGGGTCCTCGGGCGGTACTAAAGAGACCCAGTACTTC	CASGSSGGTKETQYF
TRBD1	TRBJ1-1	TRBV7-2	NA	TGTGCCAGCAGCTTAGGGCGACAAGGGGGCCGAGCTTTCTTT	CASSLGRQGGRAFF
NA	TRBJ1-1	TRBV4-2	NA	TGTGCCAGCAGCGCCATGAACACTGAAGCTTTCTTT	CASSAMNTEAFF
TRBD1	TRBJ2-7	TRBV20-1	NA	TGCAGTGCTACCGGGACAGCTACGAGAGAGCAGTACTTC	CSATGTATREQYF
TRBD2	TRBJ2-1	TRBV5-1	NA	TGCGCCAGCAGCTTTAGACTAGCGGATTACAATGAGCAGTTCTTC	CASSFRLADYNEQFF
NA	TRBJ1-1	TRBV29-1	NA	TGCAGCGTTGAGAAGGGGAACACTGAAGCTTTCTTT	CSVEKGNTEAFF
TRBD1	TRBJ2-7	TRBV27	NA	TGTGCCAGCAGTTTGTCTCTTCCCGGGACAGGAGGTGGCGAGCAGTACTTC	CASSLSLPGTGGGEQYF
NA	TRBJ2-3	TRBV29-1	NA	TGCAGCGTTGCGGCTTTTAGCACAGATACGCAGTATTTT	CSVAAFSTDTQYF
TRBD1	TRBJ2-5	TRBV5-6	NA	TGTGCCAGCAGCTTGGACAGGGGCGATCAAGAGACCCAGTACTTC	CASSLDRGDQETQYF
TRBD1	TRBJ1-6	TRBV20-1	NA	TGCAGTGCTAGGCCGGGACAGGGCGATTCACCCCTCCACTTT	CSARPGQGDSPLHF
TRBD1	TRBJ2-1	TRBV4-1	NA	TGCGCCAGCAGCCTCCGGACCGGGACAGGGGGCAATGAGCAGTTCTTC	CASSLRTGTGGNEQFF
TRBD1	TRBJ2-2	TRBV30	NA	TGTGCCTGGAGTGTAATTAGACAGGGGTTTACCGGGGAGCTGTTTTTT	CAWSVIRQGFTGELFF
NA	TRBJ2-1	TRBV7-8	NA	TGTGCCAGCAGCCCGGGGTCTAGGGCTGTACCAAACAATGAGCAGTTCTTC	CASSPGSRAVPNNEQFF
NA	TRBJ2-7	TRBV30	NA	TGTGCCTGGAGTTTCCCAGGGTTCGGCTACGAGCAGTACTTC	CAWSFPGFGYEQYF
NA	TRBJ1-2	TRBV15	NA	TGTGCCACCAGTCGAATAACCGGGGAAGGAAGACACGGCTACACCTTC	CATSRITGEGRHGYTF
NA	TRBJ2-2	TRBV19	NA	TGTGCCAGTTGGGCAAACACCGGGGAGCTGTTTTTT	CASWANTGELFF
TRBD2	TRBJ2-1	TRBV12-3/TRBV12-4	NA	TGTGCCAGCAGTTTCCGACTAGCGGGACCCGGGGGTGAGCAGTTCTTC	CASSFRLAGPGGEQFF
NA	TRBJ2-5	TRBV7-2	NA	TGTGCCAGCAGCTTACGGGCGGGGAGGTCGGAGACCCAGTACTTC	CASSLRAGRSETQYF
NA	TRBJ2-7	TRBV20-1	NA	TGCAGTGCTTCCCGACTAGTATTCGGGCAGTACTTC	CSASRLVFGQYF
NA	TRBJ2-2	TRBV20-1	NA	TGCAGTGCTCAAAAGTCGGATGGAGGCGGGGAGCTGTTTTTT	CSAQKSDGGGELFF
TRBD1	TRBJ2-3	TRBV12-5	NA	TGTGCCAGCGGGACAGGGAACACAGATACGCAGTATTTT	CASGTGNTDTQYF
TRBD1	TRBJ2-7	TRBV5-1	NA	TGCGCCAGCAGCACGAAGGGGGCCGGGTCCTACGAGCAGTACTTC	CASSTKGAGSYEQYF
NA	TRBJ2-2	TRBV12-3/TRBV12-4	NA	TGTGCCAGCAGCCGGAACAGGGAGACCGGGGAGCTGTTTTTT	CASSRNRETGELFF
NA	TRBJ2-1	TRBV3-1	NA	TGTGCCAGCAGCCGGCAACTAGTCTACAATGAGCAGTTCTTC	CASSRQLVYNEQFF
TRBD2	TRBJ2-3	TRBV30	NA	TGTGCCTGGAGTGTACGTCACGGGAGGGCCTCGGGTACGCAGTATTTT	CAWSVRHGRASGTQYF
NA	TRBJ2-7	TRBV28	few	TGTGCCAGCAGTCCCCTCTACGAGCAGTACTTC	CASSPLYEQYF
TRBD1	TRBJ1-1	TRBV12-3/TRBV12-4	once	TGTGCCAGCATCCGACACAGGGGGCACACTGAAGCTTTCTTT	CASIRHRGHTEAFF
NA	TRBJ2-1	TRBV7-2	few	TGTGCCAGCAGCTTAGTAGGCAATGAGCAGTTCTTC	CASSLVGNEQFF
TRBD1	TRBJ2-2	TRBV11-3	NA	TGTGCCAGCAGCTTGGACAGGGGCGCGAACACCGGGGAGCTGTTTTTT	CASSLDRGANTGELFF
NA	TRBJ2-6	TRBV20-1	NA	TGCAGTGCTACCGGGGAGTATGTCGGGTCCAACGTCCTGACTTTC	CSATGEYVGSNVLTF
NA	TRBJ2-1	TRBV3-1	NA	TGTGCCAGCAGCCAAGGCCCAACAGTGCAGTTCTTC	CASSQGPTVQFF